The 23 T cell receptor beta chains presented below share a single source sample, sequenced in a study of cytomegalovirus exposure and HLA in healthy donors. With 60 Vbeta and 13 Jbeta primers, the PCR was carried out. Only in-frame clones appear in the TCRdb table, and some are missing; sequencing was by immunoSEQ multiplex PCR. Among some 200,000 clones listed, almost 80% were seen once. The sequenced material came from PBMCs. The receptor source for this set is a man aged 18 to 29 in good health and CMV-seronegative.

The gene calls are TRBV4-3 and TRBJ2-2; D might be TRBD2 (6 bases). The CDR3 spans 14 residues. Trimming removed 5 bases at V and 7 bases at J, with 14 bases between. Germline values: CDR1 LGHNA, CDR2 YSLEER. CDR3 sequence: CASSWGEESGELFF. CDR3 DNA: TGCGCCAGCAGCTGGGGGGAGGAAAGCGGGGAGCTGTTTTTT.

V usage is TRBV7-6 and J usage is TRBJ1-4; possibly TRBD1 for D (6 bases). This CDR3 spans 15 amino acids. V was clipped by 3 bases and J by 7 bases, with 15 bases between them. Germline values: CDR1 SGHVS, CDR2 FNYEAQ. This CDR3 is CASSLLMGAGEKLFF. CDR3 DNA: TGTGCCAGCAGCTTGTTAATGGGGGCTGGTGAAAAACTGTTTTTT.

This clone was found a few times. The rearrangement uses TRBV19 and TRBJ1-6; 11 bases match TRBD1. Germline V gives CDR1 LNHDA, CDR2 SQIVND (reference sequence). The CDR3 consists of 14 residues. The junction had 5 bases not matched to a gene; V was cut back by 6 bases and J by 10 bases. The CDR3 sequence is CASRTGQGGSPLHF. The CDR3 coding sequence is TGTGCCAGTAGGACGGGACAGGGGGGATCACCCCTCCACTTT.

V is TRBV13 and J is TRBJ1-2; 8 nucleotides agree with TRBD1. J lost 8 bases, V lost 0 bases, and 5 bases had no gene match. The germline CDR1 and CDR2 sequences are PRHDT and FYEKMQ (reference sequence). There are 14 residues in the CDR3. CDR3 nucleotides: TGTGCCAGCAGCTTAGGACAGGGGGGACTAGGCTACACCTTC. It codes for CASSLGQGGLGYTF.

V and J are TRBV19 and TRBJ1-4; 7 nucleotides line up with TRBD1. Looked up from germline, CDR1 is LNHDA and CDR2 is SQIVND (reference sequence). V lost 8 bases, J lost 4 bases, and 4 bases stayed unmatched. The CDR3 loop spans 13 amino acids. CDR3 DNA sequence: TGTGCCAGTGTAGGGGGCGATAATGAAAAACTGTTTTTT. Translating gives CASVGGDNEKLFF. The variable domain in full, completed from reference TRBV19 and TRBJ1-4, reads DGGITQSPKYLFRKEGQNVTLSCEQNLNHDAMYWYRQDPGQGLRLIYYSQIVNDFQKGDIAEGYSVSREKKESFPLTVTSAQKNPTAFYLCASVGGDNEKLFFGSGTQLSVL.

CDR3 DNA sequence: TGTGCCAGCAGCTTGGACAGGGATGGCAATCAGCCCCAGCATTTT. This codes for CASSLDRDGNQPQHF. This chain uses TRBV7-2 with TRBJ1-5; 8 bases are shared with TRBD1. J gave up 2 bases and V 3 bases, and 3 bases lay outside the gene matches. CDR3 length equals 15 residues. Germline CDR1 is SGHTA and CDR2 is FQGNSA. The variable domain in full, completed from reference TRBV7-2 and TRBJ1-5, reads GAGVSQSPSNKVTEKGKDVELRCDPISGHTALYWYRQSLGQGLEFLIYFQGNSAPDKSGLPSDRFSAERTGGSVSTLTIQRTQQEDSAVYLCASSLDRDGNQPQHFGDGTRLSIL.

The rearrangement links TRBV9 to TRBJ1-5; tentatively, D is TRBD1 (5 bases). The V and J ends lost 7 bases and 2 bases respectively, with 16 bases between them. CDR1 is SGDLS, CDR2 YYNGEE, per germline. CDR3 length: 15 amino acids. This CDR3 reads CASSLGGVGNQPQHF. The CDR3 DNA sequence: TGTGCCAGCTCTCTGGGAGGGGTTGGCAATCAGCCCCAGCATTTT.

The rearrangement links TRBV2 to TRBJ1-4; D perhaps matches TRBD1 (5 bases). Germline V CDR1 and CDR2: SNHLY, FYNNEI. Trimming pared 4 bases from V and 0 bases from J, leaving 15 bases between. The length of the CDR3 is 17 residues. The CDR3 DNA follows: TGTGCCAGCAGTGGTCGTGGGGGGTCAGCAACTAATGAAAAACTGTTTTTT. Its translation: CASSGRGGSATNEKLFF.

This chain uses TRBV12-5 with TRBJ2-4; D is ambiguous. V was shortened by 7 bases and J by 0 bases, with 10 bases between the two germline ends. The germline CDR1 and CDR2 sequences are LGHNT and FRNRAP. The CDR3 loop spans 14 amino acids. In DNA form, the CDR3 reads TGTGCTAGTGTGGCCGCTGGAGCCAAAAACATTCAGTACTTC. Its translation is CASVAAGAKNIQYF.

As DNA, the CDR3 is TGTGCCAGCAAATCCGTCAGGGACAGGGTTAACTACGAGCAGTACTTC. Translated: CASKSVRDRVNYEQYF. The V call is TRBV6-4, the J call TRBJ2-7, with 9 bases that match TRBD1. Trimming removed 7 bases from V and 3 bases from J; junction bases left unmatched: 13. The CDR3 consists of 16 residues. Per the germline V gene, CDR1 is MRHNA and CDR2 is SNTAGT.

The chain recombines TRBV29-1 with TRBJ2-5, with 9 bases lining up with TRBD1. The germline V gene encodes CDR1 SQVTM and CDR2 ANQGSEA. This CDR3 is 15 amino acids long. CDR3 DNA sequence: TGCAACTCGAACAAACAGGACAGGGGAGGAGAGACCCAGTACTTC. Amino acids: CNSNKQDRGGETQYF.

The chain is built from TRBV9 and TRBJ2-2; 10 positions agree with TRBD2. The V and J ends lost 0 bases and 7 bases, in that order; junction bases with no gene match: 3. The CDR3 totals 15 residues. Germline CDR1 reads SGDLS; CDR2 reads YYNGEE. The CDR3 DNA sequence: TGTGCCAGCAGCGTAGGCCCTAGCGGGGGCGGGGAGCTGTTTTTT. Translated, it gives CASSVGPSGGGELFF.

The chain links TRBV28 to TRBJ1-5; 10 positions match TRBD1. CDR1 and CDR2 (germline): MDHEN, SYDVKM. Trimming removed 4 bases from V and 9 bases from J; junction bases left unmatched: 6. The CDR3 is 14 amino acids. CDR3 loop: CASSSDRGGRPQHF. The CDR3 nucleotides are TGTGCCAGCAGTTCGGACAGGGGGGGACGGCCCCAGCATTTT.

The count of this clone is one. The rearrangement joins TRBV4-3 to TRBJ2-1; D ambiguous. Germline V gene lookup returns CDR1 LGHNA and CDR2 YSLEER. The CDR3 is made up of 12 amino acids. Between the trimmed V and J ends, which lost 0 bases and 13 bases, there was a span of 10 bases. CDR3 nucleotides: TGCGCCAGCAGCCAAGATTCGAGTACCCAGTTCTTC. As protein: CASSQDSSTQFF.

The gene calls are TRBV6-6 and TRBJ2-3; D ambiguous. The germline V gene has CDR1 MNHNY and CDR2 SVGAGI (reference sequence). V was clipped by 2 bases and J by 1 base, with 10 bases between them. The CDR3 consists of 15 residues. CDR3 coding DNA: TGTGCCAGCAGTTACGAGCCGGCGGGCACAGATACGCAGTATTTT. Translated, it gives CASSYEPAGTDTQYF.

This sequence joins TRBV7-3 and TRBJ2-1; 8 nucleotides align to TRBD2. Trimming at V came to 5 bases and at J to 9 bases, leaving 9 bases not matched to a gene. The CDR3 loop spans 14 amino acids. Germline lookup yields CDR1 SGHTA and CDR2 FQGTGA. CDR3 region: CASSGPAGASEQFF. The DNA of the CDR3 is TGTGCCAGCAGCGGGCCAGCGGGAGCTTCTGAGCAGTTCTTC.

The chain couples TRBV5-4 to TRBJ1-2, with D possibly matching TRBD1 (5 bases). Germline-derived CDR1 and CDR2 are SGHNT and YYREEE (reference sequence). Trimming removed 0 bases from V and 5 bases from J, with 11 bases in between. This CDR3 contains 14 residues. CDR3 coding DNA: TGTGCCAGCAGCTTGGACGGGGGGTTGTATGGCTACACCTTC. It translates to CASSLDGGLYGYTF.

The CDR3 nucleotides are TGCAGCGTCGCGGGGACGGCTCAAGAGACCCAGTACTTC. Translating it yields CSVAGTAQETQYF. The chain is built from TRBV29-1 and TRBJ2-5; maybe TRBD2 (6 bases). Germline CDR1 is SQVTM and CDR2 is ANQGSEA. Trimming pared 6 bases from V and 2 bases from J, leaving 13 bases between. This CDR3 is built from 13 residues. Complete variable domain (other parts from reference TRBV29-1 and TRBJ2-5): SAVISQKPSRDICQRGTSLTIQCQVDSQVTMMFWYRQQPGQSLTLIATANQGSEATYESGFVIDKFPISRPNLTFSTLTVSNMSPEDSSIYLCSVAGTAQETQYFGPGTRLLVL.

The genes are TRBV10-3 and TRBJ1-2, with D uncertain. This CDR3 region has 13 residues. Germline-derived CDR1 and CDR2 are ENHRY and SYGVKD. The V end was cut by 8 bases, the J end by 4 bases, with 14 bases between. CDR3 bases: TGTGCCATCTCGTCAGGCAGCCTCTATGGCTACACCTTC. This sequence encodes CAISSGSLYGYTF.

This CDR3 is CSVVGGRDRVLTGELFF. CDR3 sequence (DNA): TGCAGCGTTGTCGGGGGGCGGGACAGGGTATTAACCGGGGAGCTGTTTTTT. The V gene is TRBV29-1, the J gene TRBJ2-2; 9 nucleotides match TRBD1. After removal of 4 bases from V and 5 bases from J, the junction contained 14 bases not matched to a gene. Germline CDR1 and CDR2: SQVTM and ANQGSEA. CDR3 length: 17 residues.

This clone has a single count. The V call is TRBV19, the J call TRBJ1-5; 8 bases line up with TRBD1. CDR3 length: 17 amino acids. V was clipped by 7 bases and J by 2 bases; unmatched bases: 13. Germline CDR1 LNHDA, CDR2 SQIVND (reference sequence). The DNA of the CDR3 is TGTGCCAGTACCTTATACCAGGGGGCAAGGGGCAATCAGCCCCAGCATTTT. Translated: CASTLYQGARGNQPQHF.

This rearrangement joins TRBV18 to TRBJ2-5; 7 positions match TRBD2. CDR1 is KGHSH, CDR2 LQKENI, per germline. CDR3 length: 14 residues. With V trimmed by 2 bases and J by 3 bases, 3 bases remained unmatched. The CDR3 DNA reads TGTGCCAGCTCACCAGGGGCGGGGGAAGAGACCCAGTACTTC. As protein: CASSPGAGEETQYF.

This clone has just a few counts. The chain uses TRBV11-2 and TRBJ1-1, with 10 bases matching TRBD1. Germline V gene sequence: CDR1 SGHAT, CDR2 FQNNGV. Unmatched junction bases numbered 1, after V lost 3 bases and J lost 0 bases. The CDR3 is made up of 15 amino acids. CDR3 sequence (DNA): TGTGCCAGCAGCTTGGGACAGGGGTTGAACACTGAAGCTTTCTTT. Translation gives CASSLGQGLNTEAFF. Together with reference TRBV11-2 and TRBJ1-1, the CDR3 gives the full variable domain: EAGVAQSPRYKIIEKRQSVAFWCNPISGHATLYWYQQILGQGPKLLIQFQNNGVVDDSQLPKDRFSAERLKGVDSTLKIQPAKLEDSAVYLCASSLGQGLNTEAFFGQGTRLTVV.